This T cell receptor beta chain was identified during a study of response to subunit inactivated influenza vaccine. Overall study results and limits: Few new T cells, the authors suggested, are recruited by each seasonal influenza vaccination.

J was trimmed by 7 bases and V by 6 bases; bases with no gene match: 7. This CDR3 has 14 amino acids. CDR1 and CDR2 (germline): MNHNS, SASEGT. TCRdb reanalysed the RT-PCR reads using MiXCR and keeps one entry per CDR3 protein. The repertoire includes over 650,000 distinct CDR3 sequences, about 18% of them detected once, and roughly a tenth sits in the top ten. This clonotype was detected many times. Its antigen is not known. V is TRBV6-1 and J is TRBJ1-4, with 8 positions matching TRBD1. Sequenced material: PBMCs from blood, taken more than 4 days after vaccination. The sequence was obtained from a man in his fifties or sixties who received an inactivated influenza vaccine. The CDR3 coding sequence is TGTGCCAGCAGCCCCAGACAGGGGAGTGAAAAACTGTTTTTT. It codes for CASSPRQGSEKLFF.